Listed below are T cell receptor beta chains from one sample, sequenced in a study of metastatic and nonmetastatic thyroid tumors. MiXCR was used by TCRdb to re-call the PCR reads. Counted here are some 23,000 clones, 20% occurring once; the ten biggest clones make up about 4.6%. Sample: adjacent normal tissue. The receptors come from a female donor with papillary thyroid cancer or a benign thyroid nodule (not recorded which). Some clones in this sample may be carry-over from other donors' samples. The CDR3 runs from the conserved cysteine through the conserved F or W. D genes are given only for firm matches. A row's size may be missing; if present it is once, few, many or a size class.

d_call	v_call	clone_size	j_call	cdr3_aa	cdr3_nt
TRBD1	TRBV12-3/TRBV12-4	medium-sized	TRBJ1-6	CASSANPGTGRPGSPLHF	TGTGCCAGCAGTGCAAACCCCGGGACAGGACGACCGGGGTCACCCCTCCACTTT
TRBD2	TRBV7-2	.	TRBJ2-1	CASSLAGGVSYNEQFF	TGTGCCAGCAGCTTAGCGGGGGGGGTCTCCTACAATGAGCAGTTCTTC
.	TRBV20-1	few	TRBJ2-3	CSARDPRLASTYTHYF	TGCAGTGCTAGAGATCCACGACTCGCGAGCACATATACGCATTATTTT
.	TRBV5-1	.	TRBJ1-2	CASSLTGIGDYGYTF	TGCGCCAGCAGCTTAACAGGGATCGGTGACTATGGCTACACCTTC
.	TRBV19	medium-sized	TRBJ1-6	CASSIGGAQNSPLHF	TGTGCCAGTAGTATAGGAGGGGCACAGAATTCACCCCTCCACTTT
TRBD1	TRBV6-1	medium-sized	TRBJ1-1	CASSRTGVNTEAFF	TGTGCCAGCAGCCGGACAGGGGTGAACACTGAAGCTTTCTTT
.	TRBV12-5	.	TRBJ1-4	CASGLAPRTNEKLFF	TGTGCTAGTGGTTTGGCCCCAAGAACTAATGAAAAACTGTTTTTT
.	TRBV6-1	once	TRBJ2-5	CASIPARKVWGGSQETQYF	TGTGCCAGCATACCGGCCAGGAAAGTATGGGGCGGTTCACAAGAGACCCAGTACTTC
TRBD2	TRBV7-3	many	TRBJ2-3	CASSLGGAITDTQYF	TGTGCCAGCAGCCTCGGGGGGGCAATCACAGATACGCAGTATTTT
.	TRBV20-1	medium-sized	TRBJ2-3	CSVTGPGLTDTQYF	TGCAGTGTCACCGGACCGGGACTCACAGATACGCAGTATTTT
TRBD2	TRBV9	many	TRBJ2-1	CASSVGIAGVYNEQFF	TGTGCCAGCAGCGTAGGAATAGCGGGGGTCTACAATGAGCAGTTCTTC
.	TRBV19	.	TRBJ1-2	CASSIATTYGYTF	TGTGCCAGTAGTATAGCCACGACCTATGGCTACACCTTC
.	TRBV7-9	many	TRBJ2-1	CASRGYNEQFF	TGTGCCAGCAGAGGGTACAATGAGCAGTTCTTC
.	TRBV6-1	.	TRBJ2-2	CASLTTTRELFF	TGTGCCAGCCTGACAACCACCCGGGAGCTGTTTTTT
.	TRBV6-1	few	TRBJ2-5	CASLGDQGTQYF	TGTGCCAGCCTTGGGGACCAAGGCACCCAGTACTTC
.	TRBV5-1	.	TRBJ1-2	CASSLGPSTGGHTF	TGCGCCAGCAGCTTGGGCCCCTCTACGGGTGGCCACACCTTC
.	TRBV6-1	medium-sized	TRBJ2-7	CASSGTVEQYF	TGTGCCAGCAGTGGGACAGTCGAGCAGTACTTC
.	TRBV20-1	once	TRBJ2-3	CSAYSGVFTDTQYF	TGCAGTGCTTATAGCGGTGTCTTCACAGATACGCAGTATTTT
TRBD2	TRBV6-2/TRBV6-3	medium-sized	TRBJ2-1	CASSYGLAGVSNEQFF	TGTGCCAGCAGTTATGGACTAGCGGGAGTAAGTAATGAGCAGTTCTTC
TRBD1	TRBV29-1	many	TRBJ1-1	CSVGGRTNTEAFF	TGCAGCGTAGGGGGCAGAACGAACACTGAAGCTTTCTTT
.	TRBV12-3/TRBV12-4	few	TRBJ1-3	CSSIRGLNTIYF	TGTTCCAGCATCAGGGGACTAAACACCATATATTTT
.	TRBV18	many	TRBJ2-1	CASSRTDNEQFF	TGTGCCAGCTCAAGGACCGACAATGAGCAGTTCTTC
.	TRBV6-2/TRBV6-3	medium-sized	TRBJ2-3	CASLRPGRSTDTQYF	TGTGCCAGCCTCAGACCGGGGCGATCAACAGATACGCAGTATTTT
.	TRBV10-3	.	TRBJ1-1	CPISESILEGRRTTEAFF	TGTCCCATCAGTGAGTCGATATTGGAGGGACGTAGGACCACTGAAGCTTTCTTT
.	TRBV9	.	TRBJ2-7	CASSPSTVAGEQYF	TGTGCCAGCAGCCCTTCGACAGTGGCGGGGGAGCAGTACTTC
.	TRBV18	many	TRBJ2-5	CASSPRAGQETQYF	TGTGCCAGCTCACCACGGGCAGGCCAAGAGACCCAGTACTTC
.	TRBV27	few	TRBJ2-1	CASEASSGSANEQFF	TGTGCCAGCGAGGCATCTTCAGGGAGTGCCAACGAGCAGTTCTTC
.	TRBV11-2	.	TRBJ2-7	CASSLWTVLEQYF	TGTGCCAGCAGCTTATGGACGGTACTCGAGCAGTACTTC
.	TRBV19	many	TRBJ1-1	CARNREFISGASMNTEAFF	TGTGCCAGGAACAGGGAGTTCATCTCGGGGGCCTCCATGAACACTGAAGCTTTCTTT
.	TRBV10-3	few	TRBJ2-1	CAISGGDLGYYEQFF	TGTGCCATCAGTGGGGGGGACCTGGGGTATTATGAGCAGTTCTTC
TRBD2	TRBV5-4	many	TRBJ2-7	CASSSSGGTYEQYF	TGTGCCAGCAGCTCTAGCGGGGGAACCTACGAGCAGTACTTC
.	TRBV2	many	TRBJ1-4	CASRLQLPNEKLFF	TGTGCCAGCAGGTTACAGTTACCGAATGAAAAACTGTTTTTT
.	TRBV19	.	TRBJ1-5	CASRRGQPQHF	TGTGCCAGTCGAAGGGGTCAGCCCCAGCATTTT
TRBD2	TRBV24-1	medium-sized	TRBJ2-1	CATPTPAGGSYNEQFF	TGTGCCACCCCCACCCCAGCGGGAGGTTCGTACAATGAGCAGTTCTTC
.	TRBV3-1	many	TRBJ2-1	CATLGSSYNEQFF	TGTGCCACCCTCGGGAGCTCCTACAATGAGCAGTTCTTC
.	TRBV10-3	many	TRBJ1-1	CAIGGTVNTEAFF	TGTGCCATCGGCGGGACGGTGAACACTGAAGCTTTCTTT
.	TRBV4-2	many	TRBJ2-1	CASSQEVFGLKDEQFF	TGTGCCAGCAGCCAAGAGGTTTTCGGGCTTAAGGATGAGCAGTTCTTC
.	TRBV11-1	.	TRBJ1-3	CASSRRGYSGNTIYF	TGTGCCAGCAGCCGCAGGGGCTACTCTGGAAACACCATATATTTT
.	TRBV10-3	.	TRBJ2-7	CAISELWDSSYEQYF	TGTGCCATCAGTGAGTTGTGGGACTCCTCCTACGAGCAGTACTTC
TRBD1	TRBV20-1	many	TRBJ1-2	CSARGGGAYGYTF	TGCAGTGCCAGGGGGGGCGGCGCCTATGGCTACACCTTC
TRBD1	TRBV20-1	many	TRBJ1-1	CSANLNRGRANTEAFF	TGCAGTGCTAACCTCAACAGGGGGCGAGCGAACACTGAAGCTTTCTTT
.	TRBV2	many	TRBJ1-2	CASSESPTALGF	TGTGCCAGCAGTGAGTCACCTACCGCCCTGGGCTTC
.	TRBV5-5	many	TRBJ2-7	CASSWGQREQYF	TGTGCCAGCAGCTGGGGCCAGAGGGAGCAGTACTTC
.	TRBV12-3/TRBV12-4	few	TRBJ2-2	CASSLSGARGELFF	TGTGCCAGCAGTTTGTCCGGGGCACGAGGGGAGCTGTTTTTT
.	TRBV14	many	TRBJ2-7	CASSPSTGRGKYEQYF	TGTGCCAGCAGCCCCAGTACTGGCAGGGGAAAGTACGAGCAGTACTTC